A selection of T cell receptor beta chains follows, all from one sample in a study of post-analysis software for immune sequencing data. TCRdb re-analysed the PCR reads in MiXCR, keeping a single row per CDR3 protein. This sample carries fewer than 850,000 distinct CDR3 sequences, roughly 29% of them seen once, and the ten largest clones take roughly 0.54%. Sequencing input: blood. The origin of the receptors is a girl aged 5-17 years with multiple sclerosis. Both conserved end residues are part of each CDR3. Each record gives: D gene, CDR3 length, V gene, clone size, J gene, CDR3 DNA, CDR3 protein. A D gene is named only where the DNA matches it firmly. A clone size is listed for some rows: how often the clone was seen (once, few, many), or a class if it is expanded.

.	14	TRBV5-6	once	TRBJ2-5	TGTGCCCATAGTGGGGGGCGACCTAGCCATGAGCAGTACTTC	CAHSGGRPSHEQYF
.	17	TRBV28	.	TRBJ1-5	TGTGCCAGCAGCTCCTCCCGGGGCCCCTCTAGCAATCAGCCCCAGCATTTT	CASSSSRGPSSNQPQHF
.	15	TRBV6-5	few	TRBJ1-2	TGTGCCAGCAGTTCGCGCCCTCCCGGGCCCTCTGGCTACACCTTC	CASSSRPPGPSGYTF
.	12	TRBV28	.	TRBJ2-7	TGTGCCAGCACTAAGACCTCCTACGAGCAGTACTTC	CASTKTSYEQYF
.	14	TRBV20-1	.	TRBJ2-4	TGCAGTGTACACGGGGGCGGCTCCTACAATGAGCGGTACTTC	CSVHGGGSYNERYF
.	14	TRBV29-1	few	TRBJ1-1	TGCAGCGTTGCGGCCGGAGGTAGGCAGACTGAAGCTTTCTTT	CSVAAGGRQTEAFF
TRBD1	16	TRBV10-2	few	TRBJ1-2	TGCGCCAGCAGCAGGGAAGGGGACAGGGAAGAGGATGGCTACACCTTC	CASSREGDREEDGYTF
TRBD1	15	TRBV7-2	few	TRBJ1-2	TGTGCCAGCAGCTTAGGACCGGCAGGGGGGAGAGGCTACACCTTC	CASSLGPAGGRGYTF
TRBD1	14	TRBV5-6	few	TRBJ1-2	TGTGCCAGCAGCCAACCGACAGGGGGGTATGGCTACACCTTC	CASSQPTGGYGYTF
.	16	TRBV29-1	few	TRBJ1-2	TGCAGGGTTTCCGTAGGTGGGACACCTTTTAACTATGGCTACACCTTC	CRVSVGGTPFNYGYTF
.	12	TRBV4-1	few	TRBJ1-1	TGCGCCAGCAGCCGGGCGAGGGAAGAAGCTTTCTTT	CASSRAREEAFF
.	14	TRBV6-5	.	TRBJ2-1	TGTGCCAGCAGAGGACGGACGATGGCGGATGAGCAGTTCTTC	CASRGRTMADEQFF
.	12	TRBV20-1	few	TRBJ1-2	TGCAGTGCTAGACTGGGACGTTATGGCTACACCTTC	CSARLGRYGYTF
.	14	TRBV7-2	few	TRBJ2-5	TGTGCCAGCAGCTTAATGGGGGCTGGTGAGACCCAGTACTTC	CASSLMGAGETQYF
.	12	TRBV6-2/TRBV6-3	few	TRBJ2-3	TGTGCCAGCAGTTACAGTTCTATTCCGCAGTATTTT	CASSYSSIPQYF
.	15	TRBV12-3/TRBV12-4	once	TRBJ1-5	TGTGCCAGCAGTCCGGACAGTGAGACGCGCGTGCCCCAGCATTTT	CASSPDSETRVPQHF
TRBD1	14	TRBV6-4	few	TRBJ2-1	TGTGCCAGCAGTGAACAGGGGTTCCCCCATGAGCAGTTCTTC	CASSEQGFPHEQFF